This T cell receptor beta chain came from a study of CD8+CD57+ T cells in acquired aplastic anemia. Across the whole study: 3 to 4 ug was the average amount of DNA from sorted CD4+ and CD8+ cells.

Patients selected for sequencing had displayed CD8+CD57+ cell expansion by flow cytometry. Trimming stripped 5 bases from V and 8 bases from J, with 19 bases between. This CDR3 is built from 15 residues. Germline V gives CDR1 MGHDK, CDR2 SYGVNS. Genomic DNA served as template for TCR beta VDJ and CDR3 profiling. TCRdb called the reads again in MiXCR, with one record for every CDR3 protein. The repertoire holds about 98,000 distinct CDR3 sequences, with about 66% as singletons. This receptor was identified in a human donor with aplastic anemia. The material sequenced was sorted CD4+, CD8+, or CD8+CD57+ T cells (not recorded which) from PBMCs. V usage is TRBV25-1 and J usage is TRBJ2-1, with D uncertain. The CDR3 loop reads CASSPRLGQDDEQFF. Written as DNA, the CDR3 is TGTGCCAGCAGTCCCCGCCTAGGTCAGGACGATGAGCAGTTCTTC.